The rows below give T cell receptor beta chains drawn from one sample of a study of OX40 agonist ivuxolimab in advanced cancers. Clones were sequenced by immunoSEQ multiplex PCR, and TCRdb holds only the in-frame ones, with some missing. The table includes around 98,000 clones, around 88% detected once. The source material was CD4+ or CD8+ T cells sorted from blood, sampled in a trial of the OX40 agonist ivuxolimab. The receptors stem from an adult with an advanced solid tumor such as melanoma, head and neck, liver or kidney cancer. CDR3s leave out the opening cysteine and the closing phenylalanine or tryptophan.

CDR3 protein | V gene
AISESAGRNTIY | TRBV10-3
ASSPGAGSNTEAF | TRBV18
ASSDLGTEAF | TRBV28
ASSIGTNEQF | TRBV19
ASSRDSFLPEQY | TRBV6-1
ASSLRREDNSPLH | TRBV7-2
ASSLGTGSYNEQF | TRBV5-4
ASRTGTGDYNEQF | TRBV27
ASSFDNSYNEQF | TRBV5-1
ASSFTGLLAYGYT | TRBV5-1
ASSRGVFGTDTQY | TRBV6-1
ASSRADLTDTQY | TRBV2
ASSSGRGDGYT | TRBV7-2
ATLGQGPTDTQY | TRBV15
ASSPGLAGLGEQF | TRBV7-3
ASSKPMWTEAF | TRBV6-6
ASSTRQNNYGYT | TRBV19
ASSQDKAGQETQY | TRBV4-2
AIKGDLYEQY | TRBV10-3
ASSQESGTGVIAF | TRBV18
ATMRDTGWYEQY | TRBV6-1
SAHRGEKLF | TRBV29-1
ASSETGLFSTDTQY | TRBV7-9
ASSFMAGGEQY | TRBV11-3
ASSILGGATNEKLF | TRBV19
ASSYWDSRYGYT | TRBV6-6
ASSQGQGFNQPQH | TRBV19
ASSSARGQPQH | TRBV19
ASSLGEEGEQF | TRBV7-8
ASSILDTQY | TRBV19
ASSDGTDYYGYT | TRBV5-1
ASSVAPQGGSTEAF | TRBV9
ASSQEAAGSQPQH | TRBV4-2
ASSVAAETQY | TRBV7-8
ASSPRSGPPISNWGYAYT | TRBV4-1
ASSYSQGYQETQY | TRBV6-6
ASSVGRRETEAF | TRBV9
ARGGRATQETQY | TRBV27
ASSRVDSSTDTQY | TRBV5-1
ASSSRQYNEQF | TRBV5-1
ATSRDKTPSNNYGYT | TRBV15
ASSFGGATDTQY | TRBV7-9
ASRGDRRGFSPLH | TRBV6-5
ASSPRDRENTGELF | TRBV18
ASSLAANGEQY | TRBV7-2
ATATGAGTEAF | TRBV27
ASSAGTGQLSGNTIY | TRBV5-1
ASSLDWSTGANVLT | TRBV5-1
ALRGGRGGYT | TRBV5-4
ASSLGGSGNTIY | TRBV13
ASSYSTDTQY | TRBV10-1
ASSAPGTANTGELF | TRBV9
ASRQGMDQETQY | TRBV6-6
ASSLNQNTEAF | TRBV5-1
ASSLGTMWHTEAF | TRBV5-1
ASSLDRYGYT | TRBV7-9
ASSRGTGVPYNEQF | TRBV19
AISESGAGTDWEQY | TRBV10-3
ASSLEGTGFSNEQF | TRBV5-4
ASSRYEQY | TRBV28